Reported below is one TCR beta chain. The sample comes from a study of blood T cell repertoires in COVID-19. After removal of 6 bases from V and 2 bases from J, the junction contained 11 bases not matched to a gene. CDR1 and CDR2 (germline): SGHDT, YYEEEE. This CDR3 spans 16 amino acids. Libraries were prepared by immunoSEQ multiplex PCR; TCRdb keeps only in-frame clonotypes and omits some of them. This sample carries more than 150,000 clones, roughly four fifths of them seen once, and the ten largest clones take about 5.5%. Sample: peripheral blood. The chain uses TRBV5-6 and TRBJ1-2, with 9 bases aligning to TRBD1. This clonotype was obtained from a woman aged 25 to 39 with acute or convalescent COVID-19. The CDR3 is CASNIVDRGSNYGYTF. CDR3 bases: TGTGCCAGCAACATTGTGGACAGGGGCTCCAACTATGGCTACACCTTC.